A single sample is the source of the 5 T cell receptor beta chains below, sequenced in a study of human T cells and chemical hapten exposure. TCRdb recomputed calls from the RACE reads with MiXCR, one row per CDR3 protein. The sample lists 280,000 or so distinct CDR3 sequences; about 7.7% were seen once. The sample's time point: pre-sensitization, week 0. The treatment here: therapeutic diphenylcyclopropenone sensitization with weekly scalp DPC. Sample: whole blood, taken in connection with sensitization to the hapten diphenylcyclopropenone (DPC). These TCRs come from a man aged 18 to 30 with alopecia areata. Some clones in this sample may be carry-over from other donors' samples.

This clonotype was seen repeatedly, ten times or more. J is TRBJ1-6 and V is TRBV20-1; 7 nucleotides align to TRBD1. Germline V gives CDR1 DFQATT, CDR2 SNEGSKA (reference sequence). With 3 bases clipped from V and 7 bases from J, the junction kept 6 bases outside the gene matches. The CDR3 totals 14 residues. CDR3 in DNA: TGCAGTGCTAGGCTTGGGACAGTCAATTCACCCCTCCACTTT. It specifies CSARLGTVNSPLHF.

Ten or more counts support this clonotype. This sequence joins TRBV7-9 and TRBJ2-7; D is perhaps TRBD2 (6 bases). V lost 1 base and J lost 3, with 19 bases in between. CDR3 length equals 17 residues. Germline V gene data show CDR1 as SEHNR and CDR2 as FQNEAQ (reference sequence). CDR3 nucleotides: TGTGCCAGCAGCTTAGAGGCCCCCAGCGGGCCCTACTACGAGCAGTACGTC. It encodes CASSLEAPSGPYYEQYV.

The chain carries TRBV12-3 or TRBV12-4 and TRBJ1-1; D gene unclear. The germline V and J ends were trimmed by 5 bases and 7 bases, with 5 bases remaining between them. The CDR3 spans 10 residues. Here the CDR3 reads CASSRNEAFF. The DNA for the CDR3 is TGTGCCAGCAGTCGAAATGAAGCTTTCTTT.

This clonotype has at least ten counts. This chain connects TRBV5-1 to TRBJ1-5; perhaps TRBD1 as D (5 bases). V dropped 1 base and J dropped 5 bases, with 10 bases sitting between them. The CDR3 is 14 amino acids. The germline V gene encodes CDR1 SGHRS and CDR2 YFSETQ. This CDR3 is CASSLICRDQPQHF. As DNA, the CDR3 is TGCGCCAGCAGCTTGATTTGCAGGGATCAGCCCCAGCATTTT.

This clonotype was seen a few times. The chain recombines TRBV6-1 with TRBJ2-7, with D unresolved. V was cut by 3 bases and J by 7 bases, with 10 bases left in between. Per germline, CDR1 MNHNS and CDR2 SASEGT. This CDR3 is 12 amino acids long. CDR3 coding DNA: TGTGCCAGCAGTGACAGCCCGATTGAGCAGTACGTC. Encoded protein: CASSDSPIEQYV.